These 20 T cell receptor beta chains were all obtained from the same sample, sequenced in a study of blood T cell repertoires in COVID-19. Generated by immunoSEQ multiplex PCR, the TCRdb table keeps only in-frame clones and is missing some. The sample has about 480,000 clones; approximately 91% are singletons. Sequenced input: peripheral blood. These receptors came from a woman aged 45 to 65 with COVID-19, enrolled during active disease.

The genes are TRBV27 and TRBJ1-1, with a tentative D call TRBD1 (5 bases). This CDR3 is built from 13 residues. The germline V gene has CDR1 MNHEY and CDR2 SMNVEV (reference sequence). Between the trimmed V and J ends, which lost 10 bases and 3 bases, there was a span of 15 bases. The chain's CDR3 is CATLHSGDTEAFF. The CDR3 DNA is TGTGCCACACTTCACTCGGGGGACACTGAAGCTTTCTTT.

Comment on this clone: The sample contains more than one DNA sequence encoding this CDR3. V usage is TRBV24-1 and J usage is TRBJ1-5; D unclear. The V gene lost 6 bases and the J gene lost 4 bases, with 6 bases spanning the gap. The CDR3 is 12 residues long. Germline V CDR1 and CDR2: KGHDR, SFDVKD. CDR3 DNA sequence: TGTGCCACCAGTCGAGGGAATCAGCCCCAGCATTTT. Its protein product is CATSRGNQPQHF.

This rearrangement joins TRBV7-2 to TRBJ2-7; 9 nucleotides match TRBD2. The CDR3 extends over 14 amino acids. V shed 5 bases and J 7 bases; nucleotides not matched to a gene: 9. Germline-derived CDR1 and CDR2 are SGHTA and FQGNSA. The chain's CDR3 is CASSRAGGRREQYF. The CDR3 nucleotides are TGTGCCAGCAGCCGCGCGGGGGGGAGGAGGGAGCAGTACTTC.

The genes are TRBV30 and TRBJ1-4; possibly TRBD1 for D (6 bases). Deletions cut 8 bases from V and 5 bases from J, with 12 bases between. CDR1 and CDR2 (germline): GTSNPN, SVGIG (reference sequence). CDR3 length: 12 residues. Written as DNA, the CDR3 is TGTGCCCGAGGACAGCTCAATGAAAAACTGTTTTTT. Translation: CARGQLNEKLFF.

The rearrangement links TRBV9 to TRBJ1-6; D is unresolved. V was shortened by 0 bases and J by 12 bases, with 13 bases between the two germline ends. Germline CDR1 SGDLS, CDR2 YYNGEE. There are 14 residues in the CDR3. In DNA form, the CDR3 reads TGTGCCAGCAGCGTAGATCCCGGGGAAGGACCCCTCCACTTT. This gives the protein CASSVDPGEGPLHF. Full variable domain (missing parts from reference TRBV9 and TRBJ1-6): DSGVTQTPKHLITATGQRVTLRCSPRSGDLSVYWYQQSLDQGLQFLIQYYNGEERAKGNILERFSAQQFPDLHSELNLSSLELGDSALYFCASSVDPGEGPLHFGNGTRLTVT.

The chain links TRBV19 to TRBJ1-1, with TRBD1 identical over 10 bases. Trimming took 5 bases from V and 3 from J; bases not matched to a gene: 12. This CDR3 contains 17 residues. Germline loops: CDR1 LNHDA, CDR2 SQIVND (reference sequence). The CDR3 here is CASSWGDRGPDDTEAFF. The CDR3 DNA reads as TGTGCCAGTAGTTGGGGGGACAGGGGACCTGATGACACTGAAGCTTTCTTT.

J is TRBJ2-3 and V is TRBV11-3; D might be TRBD2 (7 bases). This CDR3 contains 14 residues. The V and J ends lost 5 bases and 6 bases respectively, with 15 bases between them. The germline V gene encodes CDR1 SGHNT and CDR2 YENEEA. The CDR3 sequence: CASSPAAGADTQYF. CDR3 DNA: TGTGCCAGCAGCCCCGCCGCGGGGGCGGATACGCAGTATTTT.

The chain combines TRBV4-2 with TRBJ1-2, with TRBD1 matching 11 bases. The CDR3 is 17 amino acids. Germline CDR1 and CDR2: LGHNA and YNFKEQ. With 1 base clipped from V and 6 bases from J, the junction kept 10 bases outside the gene matches. Written as DNA, the CDR3 is TGTGCCAGCAGCCAAGGTGGGACAGGGGGAGGGATTAATGGCTACACCTTC. Translating gives CASSQGGTGGGINGYTF.

As to this clone: The conserved phenylalanine or tryptophan is not found at the CDR3 terminus, so this likely reflects a read error. The DNA is left out, because the CDR3 cannot be placed on it with certainty; the CDR3 is given as TCRdb lists it. This chain uses TRBV18 with TRBJ1-1. CDR1 and CDR2 from the germline V gene are KGHSH and LQKENI. Inclusive of both ends, the CDR3 amounts to 12 amino acids. CDR3 amino acids: CASSPPGGDGVL.

The genes are TRBV5-1 and TRBJ2-2; D uncertain. Germline V CDR1 and CDR2: SGHRS, YFSETQ. V was trimmed by 4 bases and J by 4 bases, leaving 8 bases between them. This CDR3 is built from 13 residues. The CDR3 sequence: CASSLDITGELFF. CDR3 in DNA: TGCGCCAGCAGCCTCGACATCACCGGGGAGCTGTTTTTT.

V is TRBV9 and J is TRBJ2-7; D uncertain. The CDR3 is 15 amino acids. Between the trimmed V and J ends, which lost 4 bases and 6 bases, there was a span of 20 bases. CDR1 is SGDLS and CDR2 is YYNGEE in the germline V gene. Here the CDR3 DNA reads TGTGCCAGCAGCCCACTTAACTACCGTACGAGCGAGCAGTACTTC. Translated, it gives CASSPLNYRTSEQYF.

This chain uses TRBV19 with TRBJ1-4; D unclear. The CDR3 sequence is 14 residues long. CDR1 and CDR2 from the germline V gene are LNHDA and SQIVND (reference sequence). Trimming removed 7 bases from V and 0 bases from J, with 9 bases in between. The CDR3, as DNA: TGTGCCAGTAACAGCCACCCAACTAATGAAAAACTGTTTTTT. Encoded protein: CASNSHPTNEKLFF.

Here the CDR3 reads CASSQERSRGYEQYF. Here the CDR3 DNA reads TGCGCCAGCAGCCAAGAAAGGTCCCGGGGATACGAGCAGTACTTC. This sequence joins TRBV4-1 and TRBJ2-7; possibly TRBD2 for D (5 bases). The CDR3 totals 15 residues. Trimming pared 0 bases from V and 4 bases from J, leaving 13 bases between. Germline values: CDR1 MGHRA, CDR2 YSYEKL.

Concerning this clone itself: Other nucleotide sequences from this sample produce the same CDR3. The chain has TRBV10-2 and TRBJ1-2; possible D gene TRBD1, 6 bases. This CDR3 region has 13 residues. Germline assignment: CDR1 WSHSY and CDR2 SAAADI. The V gene lost 6 bases and the J gene lost 5 bases, with 13 bases spanning the gap. The CDR3 region has the DNA TGCGCCAGCAGGACAGGAAAGGGGTATGGCTACACCTTC. It encodes CASRTGKGYGYTF.

This clone occurred once. The CDR3 DNA follows: TGTGCCAGCAGTGACTCTCGCGGGGCGCGGTACAATGAGCAGTTCTTC. Translation: CASSDSRGARYNEQFF. This chain links TRBV6-4 with TRBJ2-1, with D perhaps matching TRBD2 (6 bases). Deletions cut 0 bases from V and 4 bases from J, with 13 bases between. The CDR3 spans 16 residues. The germline V gene has CDR1 MRHNA and CDR2 SNTAGT.

This clone occurred a few times. In DNA, the CDR3 is TGCGCCAGCGCAGCCGGGACAGGGGTTCAGCCCCAGCATTTT. Amino acid sequence: CASAAGTGVQPQHF. This sequence joins TRBV5-1 and TRBJ1-5; 10 positions match TRBD1. V lost 7 bases, J lost 6 bases, and 7 bases stayed unmatched. The germline V gene has CDR1 SGHRS and CDR2 YFSETQ. This CDR3 is 14 amino acids long.

The rearrangement joins TRBV7-3 to TRBJ2-5, with TRBD1 matching 9 bases. The V gene end was trimmed by 4 bases and the J gene end by 9 bases; junction bases not matched to a gene: 9. The CDR3 is 14 residues long. Germline V CDR1 and CDR2: SGHTA, FQGTGA. CDR3 coding DNA: TGTGCCAGCAGCTCTCCGGGACAGGGCGAGGCCCAGTACTTC. This codes for CASSSPGQGEAQYF.

The J gene is TRBJ1-3, the V gene TRBV10-3; 8 bases match TRBD1. V gave up 5 bases and J gave up 8 bases; unmatched junction bases: 8. This CDR3 comprises 14 residues. CDR1 ENHRY and CDR2 SYGVKD come from the germline V gene. CDR3 bases: TGTGCCATCAGTAGGGACAGGTTGGGGGACACCATATATTTT. Residues: CAISRDRLGDTIYF.

The CDR3 here is CASSPTPGTGNTEAFF. The DNA of the CDR3 is TGCGCCAGCAGCCCTACCCCGGGGACAGGGAACACTGAAGCTTTCTTT. The chain has TRBV4-1 and TRBJ1-1; TRBD1 matches 8 bases. The CDR3 has 16 amino acids. J gave up 1 base and V 4 bases, and 8 bases lay outside the gene matches. The germline V gene has CDR1 MGHRA and CDR2 YSYEKL.

The V gene is TRBV4-1, the J gene TRBJ2-7; D not resolved. Deletions cut 0 bases from V and 0 bases from J, with 9 bases between. This CDR3 region has 15 residues. Germline CDR1 MGHRA, CDR2 YSYEKL. CDR3 nucleotide sequence: TGCGCCAGCAGCCAAGATGATCCAGGCTCCTACGAGCAGTACTTC. It is translated as CASSQDDPGSYEQYF.